Below are 17 T cell receptor beta chains sequenced from a single sample in a study of T cells in Graves' hyperthyroidism and ophthalmopathy. RNA transcripts gave rise to amplified TCR beta CDR3 regions. A set of HTBI primers served as the primers for a first-round RT-PCR of the TCR CDR3. TCRdb reprocessed the multiplex PCR reads via MiXCR and lists one record per CDR3 protein. Of under 350,000 distinct CDR3 sequences listed, 18% are singletons. The material sequenced was blood. Receptor source: a woman between 45 and 60 years old with Graves' hyperthyroidism.

This clonotype was counted many times. This rearrangement joins TRBV11-2 to TRBJ2-1, with 7 positions matching TRBD2. This CDR3 has 17 amino acids. With V trimmed by 4 bases and J by 8 bases, 17 bases remained unmatched. Germline V CDR1 and CDR2: SGHAT, FQNNGV. The CDR3 loop is CASSSHLTSMWVDEQFF. The CDR3 coding sequence is TGTGCCAGCAGCTCACACCTGACTAGCATGTGGGTCGATGAGCAGTTCTTC.

The chain joins TRBV18 to TRBJ1-2, with a possible D match to TRBD1 (6 bases). In germline, CDR1 is KGHSH, CDR2 LQKENI. V lost 3 bases and J lost 8, with 10 bases in between. The length of the CDR3 is 12 residues. CDR3 sequence: CASSPDTGGYTF. Here the CDR3 DNA reads TGTGCCAGCTCACCGGATACAGGGGGCTACACCTTC.

This clonotype was detected only a few times. The chain links TRBV9 to TRBJ1-2; the match to TRBD1 covers 10 bases. This CDR3 has 15 residues. CDR1 and CDR2 from the germline V gene are SGDLS and YYNGEE. V gave up 0 bases and J gave up 4 bases; unmatched junction bases: 3. CDR3 DNA: TGTGCCAGCAGCGTAGTCGGGACAGGGGCCTATGGCTACACCTTC. Protein: CASSVVGTGAYGYTF. The whole variable domain, filled in from reference TRBV9 and TRBJ1-2, reads DSGVTQTPKHLITATGQRVTLRCSPRSGDLSVYWYQQSLDQGLQFLIQYYNGEERAKGNILERFSAQQFPDLHSELNLSSLELGDSALYFCASSVVGTGAYGYTFGSGTRLTVV.

The rearrangement joins TRBV20-1 to TRBJ2-3; 7 positions agree with TRBD2. The ends lost 4 bases at V and 0 bases at J; junction bases unmatched: 7. This CDR3 region has 15 residues. From germline, CDR1 is DFQATT and CDR2 SNEGSKA (reference sequence). The CDR3 spells CSAKRLAKSTDTQYF. In DNA form, the CDR3 reads TGCAGTGCTAAACGACTAGCTAAAAGCACAGATACGCAGTATTTT.

This clonotype showed up many times. The chain is built from TRBV6-1 and TRBJ2-7; a weak D match, TRBD2 (6 bases). Trimming cost V 0 bases and J 0 bases, with 18 bases left between them. Germline loops: CDR1 MNHNS, CDR2 SASEGT. The CDR3 length is 18 residues. DNA of the CDR3: TGTGCCAGCAGTGAAGCGCCCCAAGGTGCGGGGAGCTCCTACGAGCAGTACGTC. Amino acid sequence: CASSEAPQGAGSSYEQYV.

The rearrangement uses TRBV7-9 and TRBJ2-7; 7 bases match TRBD1. With 5 bases clipped from V and 2 bases from J, the junction kept 12 bases outside the gene matches. Germline CDR1 SEHNR, CDR2 FQNEAQ (reference sequence). This CDR3 spans 16 amino acids. CDR3 loop: CASSLRGSLGPYEQYF. The CDR3 bases are TGTGCCAGCAGCCTCAGGGGGAGCCTGGGCCCCTACGAGCAGTACTTC.

This sequence joins TRBV30 and TRBJ2-2; D not certain. The V end lost 4 bases, the J end lost 2 bases, and 11 bases lay between the germline ends. Germline values: CDR1 GTSNPN, CDR2 SVGIG (reference sequence). This CDR3 spans 14 amino acids. CDR3: CAWIRQSNTGELFF. DNA for the CDR3: TGTGCCTGGATCCGTCAGTCAAACACCGGGGAGCTGTTTTTT.

The chain carries TRBV9 and TRBJ2-2; D remains ambiguous. Germline V gene data show CDR1 as SGDLS and CDR2 as YYNGEE. The CDR3 sequence is 15 residues long. V was clipped by 0 bases and J by 0 bases, with 6 bases between them. The CDR3 spells CASSVVRTNTGELFF. The CDR3 DNA sequence: TGTGCCAGCAGCGTAGTCAGGACGAACACCGGGGAGCTGTTTTTT.

In this sample, this clonotype turned up many times. CDR3: CASSLLPRGSFGNQPQHF. The CDR3 DNA sequence: TGTGCCAGCAGTTTATTGCCCAGGGGGAGTTTTGGCAATCAGCCCCAGCATTTT. The chain has TRBV28 and TRBJ1-5; 7 bases fit TRBD1. Germline values: CDR1 MDHEN, CDR2 SYDVKM. This CDR3 is built from 18 residues. The ends lost 1 base at V and 2 bases at J; junction bases unmatched: 11.

This clonotype was observed a few times. The rearrangement uses TRBV2 and TRBJ1-1; 9 bases line up with TRBD1. The CDR3 runs 16 residues. V dropped 6 bases and J dropped 9; count of bases not matched to a gene: 17. The germline V gene has CDR1 SNHLY and CDR2 FYNNEI. DNA of the CDR3: TGTGCCAGCAGCGGTCCGTCCGGGACAGGGATGCGTCAAGCTTTCTTT. Protein sequence: CASSGPSGTGMRQAFF.

The gene calls are TRBV27 and TRBJ1-1; 7 nucleotides align to TRBD1. CDR1 is MNHEY and CDR2 is SMNVEV in the germline V gene (reference sequence). The CDR3 has 15 amino acids. V was clipped by 4 bases and J by 5 bases; unmatched bases: 10. CDR3 residues: CASSSEGAGETEAFF. The DNA of the CDR3 is TGTGCCAGCAGTTCCGAGGGGGCAGGGGAGACTGAAGCTTTCTTT.

The chain carries TRBV25-1 and TRBJ1-5, with unresolved D. This CDR3 has 12 amino acids. V was trimmed by 1 base and J by 6 bases, leaving 4 bases between them. Germline CDR1 MGHDK, CDR2 SYGVNS. CDR3 in amino acids: CASSESGQPQHF. CDR3 bases: TGTGCCAGCAGTGAATCCGGTCAGCCCCAGCATTTT. Full variable domain (missing parts from reference TRBV25-1 and TRBJ1-5): EADIYQTPRYLVIGTGKKITLECSQTMGHDKMYWYQQDPGMELHLIHYSYGVNSTEKGDLSSESTVSRIRTEHFPLTLESARPSHTSQYLCASSESGQPQHFGDGTRLSIL.

The chain has TRBV28 and TRBJ2-4, with D possibly called TRBD1 or TRBD2 (6 bases each). V was shortened by 6 bases and J by 7 bases, with 16 bases between the two germline ends. Per the germline V gene, CDR1 is MDHEN and CDR2 is SYDVKM. The CDR3 covers 14 residues. The CDR3 here is CASSPRGAGNIQYF. DNA for the CDR3: TGTGCCAGCAGCCCGAGGGGGGCGGGCAACATTCAGTACTTC.

The V and J genes are TRBV18 and TRBJ1-1; D gene ambiguous. V dropped 2 bases and J dropped 5 bases, with 18 bases sitting between them. The CDR3 runs to 16 residues. Germline assignment: CDR1 KGHSH and CDR2 LQKENI. The CDR3 loop is CASSPLMNSANTEAFF. CDR3 nucleotide sequence: TGTGCCAGCTCACCATTAATGAACAGTGCAAATACTGAAGCTTTCTTT.

There are many counts of this clonotype. The chain carries TRBV28 and TRBJ1-4, with TRBD1 identical over 9 bases. CDR3 size: 15 residues. Germline trimming cut 5 bases from V and 6 bases from J; bases unmatched to any gene: 7. Germline V gives CDR1 MDHEN, CDR2 SYDVKM. CDR3 sequence (DNA): TGTGCCAGCAGTGGAAGACAGGGGGATTATGAAAAACTGTTTTTT. Amino acid sequence: CASSGRQGDYEKLFF.

This clonotype was seen repeatedly, ten times or more. This chain joins TRBV27 and TRBJ2-3; D not resolved. Trimming pared 4 bases from V and 5 bases from J, leaving 10 bases between. The CDR3 has 13 amino acids. Germline-derived CDR1 and CDR2 are MNHEY and SMNVEV (reference sequence). CDR3 sequence reads: CASSSRKGDTQYF. CDR3 in DNA: TGTGCCAGCAGTTCGAGAAAAGGAGATACGCAGTATTTT.

This clonotype was picked up many times. The gene calls are TRBV3-1 and TRBJ1-5, with D unresolved. This CDR3 spans 13 amino acids. The germline V gene has CDR1 LGHDT and CDR2 YNNKEL (reference sequence). V was cut by 0 bases and J by 7 bases, with 7 bases left in between. As DNA, the CDR3 is TGTGCCAGCAGCCAAGAGAGTCACCAGCCCCAGCATTTT. Translated, it gives CASSQESHQPQHF.